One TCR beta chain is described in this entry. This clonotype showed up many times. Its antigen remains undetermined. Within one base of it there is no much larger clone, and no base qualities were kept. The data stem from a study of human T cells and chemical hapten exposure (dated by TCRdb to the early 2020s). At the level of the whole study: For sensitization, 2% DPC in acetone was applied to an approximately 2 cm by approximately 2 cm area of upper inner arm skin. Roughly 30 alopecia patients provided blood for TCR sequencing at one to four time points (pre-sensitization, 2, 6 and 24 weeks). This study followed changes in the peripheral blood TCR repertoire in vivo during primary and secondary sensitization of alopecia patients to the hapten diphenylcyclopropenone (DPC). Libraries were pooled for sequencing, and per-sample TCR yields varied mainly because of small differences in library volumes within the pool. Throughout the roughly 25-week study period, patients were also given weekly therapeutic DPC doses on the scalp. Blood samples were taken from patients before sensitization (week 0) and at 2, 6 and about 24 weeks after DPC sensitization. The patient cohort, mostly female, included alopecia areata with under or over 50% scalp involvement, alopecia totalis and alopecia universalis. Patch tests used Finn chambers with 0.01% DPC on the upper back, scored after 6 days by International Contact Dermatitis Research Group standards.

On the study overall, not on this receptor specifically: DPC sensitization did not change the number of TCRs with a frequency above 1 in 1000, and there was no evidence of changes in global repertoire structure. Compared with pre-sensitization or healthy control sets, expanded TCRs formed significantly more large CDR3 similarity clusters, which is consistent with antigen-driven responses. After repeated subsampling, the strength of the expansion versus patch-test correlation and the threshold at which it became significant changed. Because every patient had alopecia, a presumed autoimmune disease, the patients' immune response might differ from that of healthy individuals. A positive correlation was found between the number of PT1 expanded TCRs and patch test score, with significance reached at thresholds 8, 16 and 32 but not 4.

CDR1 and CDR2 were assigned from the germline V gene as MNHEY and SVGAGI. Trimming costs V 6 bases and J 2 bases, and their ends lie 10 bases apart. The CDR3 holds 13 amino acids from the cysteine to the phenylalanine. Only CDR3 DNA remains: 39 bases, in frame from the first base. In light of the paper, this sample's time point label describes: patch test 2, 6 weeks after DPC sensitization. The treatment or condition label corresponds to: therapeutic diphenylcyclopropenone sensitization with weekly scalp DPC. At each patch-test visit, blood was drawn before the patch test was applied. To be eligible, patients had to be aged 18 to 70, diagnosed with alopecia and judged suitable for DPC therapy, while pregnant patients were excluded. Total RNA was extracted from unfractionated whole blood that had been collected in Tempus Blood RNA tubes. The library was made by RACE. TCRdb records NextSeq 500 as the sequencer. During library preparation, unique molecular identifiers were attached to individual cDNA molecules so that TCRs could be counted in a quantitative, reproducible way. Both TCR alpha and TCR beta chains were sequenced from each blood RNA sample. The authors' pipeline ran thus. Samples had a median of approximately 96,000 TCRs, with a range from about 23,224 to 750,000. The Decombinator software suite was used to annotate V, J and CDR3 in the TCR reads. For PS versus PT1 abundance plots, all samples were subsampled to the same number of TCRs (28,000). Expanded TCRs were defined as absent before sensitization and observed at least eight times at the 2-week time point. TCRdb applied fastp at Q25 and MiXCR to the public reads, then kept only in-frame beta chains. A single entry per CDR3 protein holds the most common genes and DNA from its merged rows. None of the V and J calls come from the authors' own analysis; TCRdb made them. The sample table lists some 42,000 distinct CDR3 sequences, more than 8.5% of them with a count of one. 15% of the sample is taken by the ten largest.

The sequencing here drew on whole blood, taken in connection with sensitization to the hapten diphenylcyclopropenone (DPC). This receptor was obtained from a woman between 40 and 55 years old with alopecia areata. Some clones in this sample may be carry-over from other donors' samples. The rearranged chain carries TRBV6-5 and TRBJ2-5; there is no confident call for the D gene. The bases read TGTGCCAGCAGGCCGACGGAGCAAGAGACCCAGTACTTC. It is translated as CASRPTEQETQYF.